Listed below are T cell receptor beta chains from one sample, sequenced in a study of T cell repertoires in cytomegalovirus infection. TCRdb called the reads again in MiXCR, with one record for every CDR3 protein. The sample holds roughly 250,000 distinct CDR3 sequences, about 23% seen once. Material for sequencing was CD8+ T cells from PBMCs. The receptors shown here come from a human donor in good health (CMV status not recorded). Some clones in this sample may be carry-over from other donors' samples. The CDR3 runs from the conserved cysteine through the conserved F or W. D genes are given only for firm matches. Some rows have no size entry. The others give once, few or many, or a class for an expanded clone.

>NA|TRBV27|few|TRBJ2-6
TGTGCCAGCAAATTACAATCTGGGGCCAACGTCCTGACTTTC
CASKLQSGANVLTF
>NA|TRBV7-2|many|TRBJ2-3
TGTGCCAGCAGCTTGACCTGGGGGGATACGCAGTATTTT
CASSLTWGDTQYF
>TRBD1|TRBV27|NA|TRBJ2-7
TGTGCCAGCAGTCCGACAGGGGGCTTTCTCTACGAGCAGTACTTC
CASSPTGGFLYEQYF
>TRBD2|TRBV6-1|many|TRBJ2-1
TGTGCCAGCAGTGTCGATAGCGGGGGTTACAATGAGCAGTTCTTC
CASSVDSGGYNEQFF
>NA|TRBV4-1|NA|TRBJ2-5
TGCGCCAGCAGCCAAGTCCACCGGGAGACCCAGTACTTC
CASSQVHRETQYF
>NA|TRBV15|few|TRBJ1-1
TGTGCCACCAGCAGAGACCCCGGGGGTCTGAACACTGAAGCTTTCTTT
CATSRDPGGLNTEAFF
>TRBD2|TRBV12-3/TRBV12-4|NA|TRBJ2-1
TGTGCCAGCTCCCTACCAAATAGCGGGGGGGTCAATGAGCAGTTCTTC
CASSLPNSGGVNEQFF
>TRBD2|TRBV19|NA|TRBJ2-1
TGTGCCACCAGGACTAGCGGGGAATACTACAATGAGCAGTTCTTC
CATRTSGEYYNEQFF
>TRBD2|TRBV5-4|few|TRBJ2-7
TGTGCCAGCAGCTTGGGGCCCGGGGATAGCGGGGGGCCCTCCTCCTACGAGCAGTACTTC
CASSLGPGDSGGPSSYEQYF
>TRBD2|TRBV20-1|NA|TRBJ2-2
TGCAGTGCTAGAGTCCCCGGGGCGGGGGGGATCGTCGGGGAGCTGTTTTTT
CSARVPGAGGIVGELFF
>TRBD2|TRBV20-1|NA|TRBJ2-1
TGCAGTGCTAGAAAGGCGCCTACTAGCGGGAGAAACAATGAGCAGTTCTTC
CSARKAPTSGRNNEQFF
>NA|TRBV4-1|many|TRBJ2-2
TGCGCCAGCAGCCAACAGGGGTTCGGGGGCACCGGGGAGCTGTTTTTT
CASSQQGFGGTGELFF
>NA|TRBV4-1|many|TRBJ2-5
TGCGCCAGCAGCCAAGGACCGGCGGAGACCCAGTACTTC
CASSQGPAETQYF
>NA|TRBV28|many|TRBJ2-1
TGTGCCAGCAGTTTAGTCTTCAATGAGCAGTTCTTC
CASSLVFNEQFF
>NA|TRBV4-1|NA|TRBJ1-1
TGCGCCAGCAGCCAATCTCCTGGCGGGATAGTCCTTGAAGCTTTCTTT
CASSQSPGGIVLEAFF
>NA|TRBV11-3|many|TRBJ2-3
TGTGCCAGCAGCCCGCGGACTAAAAACACAGATACGCAGTATTTT
CASSPRTKNTDTQYF
>NA|TRBV6-6|NA|TRBJ2-5
TGTGCCACCCTCGGGGCAGGGGAGACCCAGTACTTC
CATLGAGETQYF
>NA|TRBV27|NA|TRBJ2-1
TGTGCCAGCTCCATGTGGGCAGGGACCAATGAGCAGTTCTTC
CASSMWAGTNEQFF
>TRBD1|TRBV19|many|TRBJ2-4
TGTGCCAGTAGTCCCCTTGACAGGGCGGAGGACATTCAGTACTTC
CASSPLDRAEDIQYF
>NA|TRBV2|NA|TRBJ2-2
TGTGCCAGCAGTACTAGGAGGGGGAGTGAGAACACCGGGGAGCTGTTTTTT
CASSTRRGSENTGELFF
>NA|TRBV12-3/TRBV12-4|NA|TRBJ1-5
TGTGCCAGCAGTTTATCGGTCGGGGGCACTCAGCCCCAGCATTTT
CASSLSVGGTQPQHF
>NA|TRBV5-4|NA|TRBJ2-1
TGTGCCAGCAGTTCTCCCGTCGGGACAAGGCCAAAAAATGAGCAGTTCTTC
CASSSPVGTRPKNEQFF
>NA|TRBV7-9|many|TRBJ2-1
TGTGCCAGCAGCCCAACAGGGAGGGTCTACAATGAGCAGTTCTTC
CASSPTGRVYNEQFF
>NA|TRBV11-2|NA|TRBJ2-7
TGTGCCAGCAGCTTAGGGATAGGGGGGGTCTACGAGCAGTACTTC
CASSLGIGGVYEQYF
>NA|TRBV24-1|NA|TRBJ1-1
TGTGCCACCAGTGGCGGGGGGACCAACACTGAAGCTTTCTTT
CATSGGGTNTEAFF
>TRBD1|TRBV2|many|TRBJ2-1
TGTGCCAGCAGTGAAGCCGTTGAGGACAGGGGGCAAGACAATGAGCAGTTCTTC
CASSEAVEDRGQDNEQFF
>NA|TRBV19|few|TRBJ2-3
TGTGCCAGTAGTATGTGGTGGGGAGATACGCAGTATTTT
CASSMWWGDTQYF
>NA|TRBV6-1|NA|TRBJ1-2
TGTGCCAGCAGTGAACAGGGATGGAATGGCTACACCTTC
CASSEQGWNGYTF
>NA|TRBV12-3/TRBV12-4|NA|TRBJ2-1
TGTGCCAGCAGTATAGGATTCAGGGGCAATGAGCAGTTCTTC
CASSIGFRGNEQFF
>NA|TRBV27|NA|TRBJ2-7
TGTGCCAGCAGTCCGCGGCCATTATTGGGCGAGCAGTACTTC
CASSPRPLLGEQYF
>TRBD1|TRBV29-1|few|TRBJ2-7
TGCAGCGTTGCCGGGACAGGGTCAAACGAGCAGTACTTC
CSVAGTGSNEQYF
>NA|TRBV11-3|many|TRBJ2-3
TGTGCCAGCAGCAAGGGAGGGGGAAGCACAGATACGCAGTATTTT
CASSKGGGSTDTQYF
>TRBD1|TRBV11-2|NA|TRBJ2-3
TGTGCCAGCAGCCGAGATACAGGGGACGGCACAGATACGCAGTATTTT
CASSRDTGDGTDTQYF
>TRBD2|TRBV19|few|TRBJ2-1
TGTGCCAGTAGTATCATCGGGGGGAATGAGCAGTTCTTC
CASSIIGGNEQFF
>TRBD1|TRBV29-1|few|TRBJ1-1
TGCAGCGTTGCAGGGGACAGGAACATGAACACTGAAGCTTTCTTT
CSVAGDRNMNTEAFF
>TRBD1|TRBV12-3/TRBV12-4|few|TRBJ1-2
TGTGCCAGCAGCTCTGACAGGGGATTCTATGGCTACACCTTC
CASSSDRGFYGYTF
>TRBD2|TRBV20-1|NA|TRBJ2-7
TGCAGTGCTAGAGAGACTAGCCAGTACGAGCAGTACTTC
CSARETSQYEQYF
>TRBD1|TRBV4-1|NA|TRBJ2-1
TGCGCCAGCAGCCCCAGACAGGGGTACAATGAGCAGTTCTTC
CASSPRQGYNEQFF
>NA|TRBV7-9|many|TRBJ2-1
TGTGCCAGCAGCGGGGACGGGGGTAGCTACAATGAGCAGTTCTTC
CASSGDGGSYNEQFF
>NA|TRBV12-3/TRBV12-4|NA|TRBJ2-2
TGTGCCAGCAGGGACAGAAACACCGGGGAGCTGTTTTTT
CASRDRNTGELFF
>TRBD1|TRBV7-2|NA|TRBJ2-7
TGTGCCAGCAGCCCGGGACAGGAAATATCCTACGAGCAGTACTTC
CASSPGQEISYEQYF
>TRBD2|TRBV2|many|TRBJ2-1
TGTGCCAGCAGTGAACCCGGGGCTAGCGGAGGGAATGAGCAGTTCTTC
CASSEPGASGGNEQFF
>NA|TRBV12-3/TRBV12-4|many|TRBJ2-4
TGTGCCAGCAGTCATCAGTTAGCCAAAAACATTCAGTACTTC
CASSHQLAKNIQYF
>NA|TRBV7-9|few|TRBJ2-7
TGTGCCAGCAGCTTAGGCGCCGCGTCCGAGCAGTACTTC
CASSLGAASEQYF
>NA|TRBV28|many|TRBJ2-2
TGTGCCAGCAGTTTTCTGAACACCGGGGAGCTGTTTTTT
CASSFLNTGELFF
>NA|TRBV12-3/TRBV12-4|NA|TRBJ2-2
TGTGCCAGCAGTCTCTTCATGGGCACCGGGGAGCTGTTTTTT
CASSLFMGTGELFF
>TRBD1|TRBV11-2|many|TRBJ1-1
TGTGCCAGCAGCGGCCACAGGGGGAGGCCTGAAGCTTTCTTT
CASSGHRGRPEAFF
>NA|TRBV5-1|NA|TRBJ1-2
TGCGCCAGCGGGGGGACGGACGGGAGTAACACCTTC
CASGGTDGSNTF
>NA|TRBV12-5|NA|TRBJ2-2
TGTGCTAGTGGTTTGGGCACGGACGAGCTGTTTTTT
CASGLGTDELFF
>NA|TRBV7-8|NA|TRBJ1-2
TGTGCCAGCAGCTTAGGGGGCTTGGGCTACACCTTC
CASSLGGLGYTF
>TRBD2|TRBV6-5|few|TRBJ2-7
TGTGCCAGCAGCAAAGCGGGGGGGATGTACGAGCAGTACTTC
CASSKAGGMYEQYF
>NA|TRBV13|few|TRBJ1-1
TGTGCCAGCAGCCCTCAAATGAACACTGAAGCTTTCTTT
CASSPQMNTEAFF
>NA|TRBV19|few|TRBJ1-5
TGTGCCAGTAGTTCGAGGTCCGATTATAGCAATCAGCCCCAGCATTTT
CASSSRSDYSNQPQHF
>NA|TRBV7-2|few|TRBJ1-1
TGTGCCAGCAGCCCCCTGGCTACGAACACTGAAGCTTTCTTT
CASSPLATNTEAFF
>NA|TRBV20-1|many|TRBJ2-1
TGCAGTGCTAGAGATCTCCCGTATGTAGACAATGAGCAGTTCTTC
CSARDLPYVDNEQFF
>TRBD1|TRBV7-6|NA|TRBJ2-7
TGTGCCAGCAGCGGACAGGGACACGAGCAGTACTTC
CASSGQGHEQYF
>TRBD2|TRBV14|few|TRBJ2-1
TGTGCCAGCAGCCAAGGGGCCGGTGCGGGACTAGCGGGGGTCGGAATCTACAATGAGCAGTTCTTC
CASSQGAGAGLAGVGIYNEQFF
>NA|TRBV7-9|few|TRBJ2-7
TGTGCCAGCAGGTATAGCTCCTACGAGCAGTACTTC
CASRYSSYEQYF
>NA|TRBV28|many|TRBJ1-5
TGTGCCAGCAGTTTCCCAGAGGAAAATCAGCCCCAGCATTTT
CASSFPEENQPQHF
>TRBD1|TRBV3-1|NA|TRBJ1-5
TGTGCCAGCAGCCCCGCCGGGACAGCCGTGTGGCCCCAGCATTTT
CASSPAGTAVWPQHF